A selection of T cell receptor beta chains follows, all from one sample in a study of blood T cells in healthy people across ages. TCRdb recomputed calls from the 5' RACE reads with MiXCR, one row per CDR3 protein. Of fewer than 650,000 distinct CDR3 sequences in the sample, approximately 26% are singletons; the top ten hold about 3.9%. This sample was also put to use in a study of T cells of mothers and their children.

The sample consisted of blood. All receptors come from a boy between 2 and 10 years old in good health. CDR3s include the opening cysteine and the closing phenylalanine or tryptophan.

TRBV4-2,CASSRSGGYEQFF
TRBV20-1,CSARVGQGNEKLFF
TRBV2,CASSDMAALPHGYTF
TRBV3-1,CASSLGRPGGRETQYF
TRBV27,CASFSYRESGTEAFF
TRBV7-2,CASSLDGLYNSPLHF
TRBV5-1,CASSKGHASNSPLHF
TRBV15,CATSTKRGPIYEQYF
TRBV12-3/TRBV12-4,CASSRPQETQYF
TRBV12-3/TRBV12-4,CAVRGGSSTDTQYF
TRBV15,CATSRGREAYEQYF
TRBV12-3/TRBV12-4,CASSFWTGGRKTQYF
TRBV25-1,CASSESWGPYNSPLHF
TRBV4-3,CASSQGTRGGWIYGYTF
TRBV5-6,CASSLVAAGARNEQFF
TRBV7-6,CASSPRTGTPTETQYF
TRBV7-9,CASSLGRDYEKLFF
TRBV11-2,CASSLLVSQETQYF
TRBV29-1,CSVEMGLEETQYF
TRBV6-5,CASSAFSGANVLTF
TRBV5-5,CASSDLRGSYEQYF
TRBV13,CASSLRLAGAYEQYF
TRBV20-1,CSAVPGQGNYGYTF
TRBV6-6,CASEGTRGNIYEQYF
TRBV18,CASSPPFRTKRTDTQYF
TRBV7-9,CASSLGGPGGHQETQYF
TRBV7-2,CASSLGLRQTQYF
TRBV29-1,CSVEGQGHYTF
TRBV27,CASSASGGVYRSYEQYF
TRBV5-1,CASSRGQPPETQYF
TRBV3-1,CASSPWDREDGYTF
TRBV5-1,CASSLADRGQDEQFF
TRBV2,CASSATSGSAQYF
TRBV29-1,CSVEGKGGRITEAFF
TRBV5-6,CASSLQGAETQYF
TRBV12-3/TRBV12-4,CASSTKLQSEAFF
TRBV14,CASSQMGGLVDTIYF
TRBV20-1,CSARSTANTGELFF
TRBV5-1,CASSGDRLQETQYF
TRBV6-2/TRBV6-3,CASSYPATTEAFF
TRBV25-1,CASRRSTGTQETQYF
TRBV18,CASSSERYPGQGDGYTF
TRBV6-5,CASSSGNRGDDQFF
TRBV4-3,CASSQEHGNIQYF
TRBV29-1,CSVDRGYNEQFF
TRBV5-6,CASSSGTSAAQYF
TRBV7-2,CASSSGTPNEKLFF
TRBV18,CASSPRPGVGEKLFF
TRBV12-3/TRBV12-4,CASSLDQYNEQFF
TRBV20-1,CSASETGPYEQYF
TRBV20-1,CSARVFRLAGGLSYNEQLF
TRBV20-1,CSARDVSEQYF